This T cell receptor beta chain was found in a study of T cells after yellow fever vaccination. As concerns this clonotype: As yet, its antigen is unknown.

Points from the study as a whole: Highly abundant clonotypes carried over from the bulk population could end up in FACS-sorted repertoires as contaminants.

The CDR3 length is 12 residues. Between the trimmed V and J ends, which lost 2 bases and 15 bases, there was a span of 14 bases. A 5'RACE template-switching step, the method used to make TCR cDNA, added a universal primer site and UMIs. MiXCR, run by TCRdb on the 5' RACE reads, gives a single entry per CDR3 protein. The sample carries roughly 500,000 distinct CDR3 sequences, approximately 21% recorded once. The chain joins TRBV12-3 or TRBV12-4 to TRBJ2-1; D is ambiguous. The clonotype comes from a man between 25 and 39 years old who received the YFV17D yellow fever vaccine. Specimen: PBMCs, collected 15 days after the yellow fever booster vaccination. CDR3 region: CASSLKLPRSFF. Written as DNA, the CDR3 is TGTGCCAGCAGTTTAAAACTCCCTCGTTCGTTCTTC.